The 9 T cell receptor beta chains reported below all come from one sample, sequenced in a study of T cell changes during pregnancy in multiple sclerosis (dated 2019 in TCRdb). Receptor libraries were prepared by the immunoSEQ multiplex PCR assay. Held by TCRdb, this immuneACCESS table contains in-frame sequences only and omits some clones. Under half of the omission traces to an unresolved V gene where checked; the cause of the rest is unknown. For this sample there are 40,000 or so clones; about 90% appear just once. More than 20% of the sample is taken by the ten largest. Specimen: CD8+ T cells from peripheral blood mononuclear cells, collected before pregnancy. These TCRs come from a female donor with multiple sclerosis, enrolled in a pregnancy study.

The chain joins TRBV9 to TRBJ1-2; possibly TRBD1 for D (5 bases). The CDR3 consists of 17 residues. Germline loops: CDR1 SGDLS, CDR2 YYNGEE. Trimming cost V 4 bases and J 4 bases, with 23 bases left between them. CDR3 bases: TGTGCCAGCAGCACCCGGGACGGACTAAAGTACGGCTATGGCTACACCTTC. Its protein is CASSTRDGLKYGYGYTF.

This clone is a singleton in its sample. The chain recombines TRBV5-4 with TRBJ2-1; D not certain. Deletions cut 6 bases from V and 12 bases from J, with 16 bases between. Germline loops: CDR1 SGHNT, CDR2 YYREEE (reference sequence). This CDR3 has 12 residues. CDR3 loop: CASNLLLCLQFF. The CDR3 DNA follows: TGTGCCAGCAACTTACTCCTCTGCCTGCAGTTCTTC.

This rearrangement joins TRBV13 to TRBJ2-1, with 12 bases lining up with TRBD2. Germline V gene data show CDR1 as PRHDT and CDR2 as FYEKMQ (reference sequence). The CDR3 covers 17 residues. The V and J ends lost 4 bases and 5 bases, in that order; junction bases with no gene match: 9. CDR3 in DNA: TGTGCCAGCAGCTATCTAGCGGGGGGGCCTGCCGACAATGAGCAGTTCTTC. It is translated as CASSYLAGGPADNEQFF.

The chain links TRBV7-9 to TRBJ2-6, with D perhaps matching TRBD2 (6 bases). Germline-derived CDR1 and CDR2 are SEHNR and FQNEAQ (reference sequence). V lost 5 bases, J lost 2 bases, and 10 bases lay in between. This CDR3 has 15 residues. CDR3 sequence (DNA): TGTGCCAGCAGCCTCAGGGAGGCTGGGGCCAACGTCCTGACTTTC. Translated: CASSLREAGANVLTF.

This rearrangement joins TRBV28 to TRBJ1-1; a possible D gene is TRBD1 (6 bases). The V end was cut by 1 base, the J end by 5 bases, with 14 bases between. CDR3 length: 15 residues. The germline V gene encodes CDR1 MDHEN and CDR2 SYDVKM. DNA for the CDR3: TGTGCCAGCAGTTTATCCCTCAGGGGCGTTACTGAAGCTTTCTTT. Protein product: CASSLSLRGVTEAFF. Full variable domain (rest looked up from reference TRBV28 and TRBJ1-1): DVKVTQSSRYLVKRTGEKVFLECVQDMDHENMFWYRQDPGLGLRLIYFSYDVKMKEKGDIPEGYSVSREKKERFSLILESASTNQTSMYLCASSLSLRGVTEAFFGQGTRLTVV.

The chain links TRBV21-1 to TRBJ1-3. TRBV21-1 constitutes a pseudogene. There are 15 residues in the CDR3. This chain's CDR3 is CASSKGGGRRNTIYF. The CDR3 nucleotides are TGTGCCAGCAGCAAGGGAGGAGGACGTAGAAACACCATATATTTT.

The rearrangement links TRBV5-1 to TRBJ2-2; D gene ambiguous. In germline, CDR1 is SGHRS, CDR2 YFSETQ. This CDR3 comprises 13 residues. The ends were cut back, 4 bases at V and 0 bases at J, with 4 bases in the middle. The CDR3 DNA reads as TGCGCCAGCAGCCCAGCGAACACCGGGGAGCTGTTTTTT. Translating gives CASSPANTGELFF.

CDR3 loop: CASSHINEGHYNEQFF. The CDR3 DNA reads TGTGCCAGCTCACATATAAATGAGGGACACTACAATGAGCAGTTCTTC. The chain carries TRBV18 and TRBJ2-1; tentatively, D is TRBD1 (6 bases). V lost 4 bases and J 3 bases, leaving 16 bases between the germline ends. CDR1 is KGHSH, CDR2 LQKENI, per germline. There are 16 residues in the CDR3.

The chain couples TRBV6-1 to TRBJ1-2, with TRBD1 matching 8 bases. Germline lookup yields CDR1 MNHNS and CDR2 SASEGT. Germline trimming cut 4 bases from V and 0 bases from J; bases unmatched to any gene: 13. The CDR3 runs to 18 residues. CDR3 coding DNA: TGTGCCAGCAGTGCCTCCCTCGACAGGGGAGCAGCTAACTATGGCTACACCTTC. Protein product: CASSASLDRGAANYGYTF.